These 21 T cell receptor beta chains came from one sample sequenced in a study of blood T cell repertoires in COVID-19. The assay was immunoSEQ multiplex PCR, and TCRdb's table has in-frame clones only and misses some. Seen here are 55,000 to 80,000 clones, around 80% observed once, and the top ten hold roughly 5.4%. What was sequenced was peripheral blood. The receptor source for this set is a man aged 45-60 years with active COVID-19.

In DNA form, the CDR3 reads TGTGCCAGCAGCTTAATACAGCGGGCCGAGGGGAATGAGCAGTTCTTC. It encodes CASSLIQRAEGNEQFF. V is TRBV5-5 and J is TRBJ2-1; maybe TRBD2 (6 bases). V lost 2 bases and J 7 bases, leaving 19 bases between the germline ends. The CDR3 runs to 16 residues. Germline loops: CDR1 SGHKS, CDR2 YYEKEE (reference sequence).

V gene TRBV24-1 combines with J gene TRBJ2-1; 12 bases fit TRBD2. This CDR3 comprises 16 residues. J was trimmed by 8 bases and V by 2 bases; bases with no gene match: 6. In germline, CDR1 is KGHDR, CDR2 SFDVKD. The CDR3 nucleotides are TGTGCCACCAGTGATTCTAGCGGGGGGGCCTTGGATGAGCAGTTCTTC. Translation: CATSDSSGGALDEQFF.

The chain couples TRBV5-1 to TRBJ2-5; 9 nucleotides agree with TRBD2. V gave up 0 bases and J gave up 5 bases; unmatched junction bases: 8. The CDR3 loop spans 16 amino acids. Per germline, CDR1 SGHRS and CDR2 YFSETQ. CDR3 sequence reads: CASSLAAQRGVETQYF. CDR3 bases: TGCGCCAGCAGCTTGGCCGCCCAGCGGGGGGTGGAGACCCAGTACTTC. Complete variable domain (other parts from reference TRBV5-1 and TRBJ2-5): KAGVTQTPRYLIKTRGQQVTLSCSPISGHRSVSWYQQTPGQGLQFLFEYFSETQRNKGNFPGRFSGRQFSNSRSEMNVSTLELGDSALYLCASSLAAQRGVETQYFGPGTRLLVL.

The genes are TRBV29-1 and TRBJ1-1, with TRBD1 matching over 8 bases. CDR1 is SQVTM, CDR2 ANQGSEA, per germline. The CDR3 extends over 15 amino acids. The junction had 10 bases not matched to a gene; V was cut back by 6 bases and J by 1 base. Here the CDR3 DNA reads TGCAGCGTCCGCCCAGGGGGCCTCCCGAACACTGAAGCTTTCTTT. Translation: CSVRPGGLPNTEAFF.

The chain joins TRBV28 to TRBJ1-5; tentatively, D is TRBD1 (5 bases). This CDR3 spans 16 amino acids. V was trimmed by 6 bases and J by 5 bases, leaving 20 bases between them. Germline V gives CDR1 MDHEN, CDR2 SYDVKM. CDR3 sequence (DNA): TGTGCCAGCAGCGCAGTTAAGGGACTTTTATATCAGCCCCAGCATTTT. Protein product: CASSAVKGLLYQPQHF. Variable domain in full (rest from reference TRBV28 and TRBJ1-5): DVKVTQSSRYLVKRTGEKVFLECVQDMDHENMFWYRQDPGLGLRLIYFSYDVKMKEKGDIPEGYSVSREKKERFSLILESASTNQTSMYLCASSAVKGLLYQPQHFGDGTRLSIL.

This chain uses TRBV7-2 with TRBJ1-3; D is undetermined. Germline V gives CDR1 SGHTA, CDR2 FQGNSA. The CDR3 length is 13 residues. With 5 bases removed from V and 2 bases from J, the gap between germline ends came to 7 bases. CDR3 amino acids: CASSLLTGNTIYF. CDR3 coding DNA: TGTGCCAGCAGCCTCCTTACTGGAAACACCATATATTTT.

The chain carries TRBV27 and TRBJ2-5; D is perhaps TRBD1 (5 bases). The CDR3 is 15 residues long. The germline gives CDR1 MNHEY, CDR2 SMNVEV (reference sequence). The V gene lost 2 bases and the J gene lost 4 bases, with 14 bases spanning the gap. In nucleotides, the CDR3 is TGTGCCAGCAGTTTACACCTAGGAAGGGGAGAGACCCAGTACTTC. Residues: CASSLHLGRGETQYF.

This chain links TRBV3-1 (or the pseudogene TRBV3-2) with TRBJ2-7; 12 nucleotides match TRBD2. CDR1 and CDR2 from the germline V gene are LGHDT and YNNKEL (reference sequence). The J segment lost 3 bases and the V segment lost 0 bases, leaving 3 bases of the junction unmatched. This CDR3 contains 16 residues. CDR3 protein: CASSQDASGGGYEQYF. As DNA, the CDR3 is TGTGCCAGCAGCCAAGATGCTAGCGGGGGGGGCTACGAGCAGTACTTC.

This clone was seen a single time. The rearrangement joins TRBV6-4 to TRBJ1-4, with no clear D. The CDR3 is made up of 13 amino acids. V was trimmed by 4 bases and J by 7 bases, leaving 10 bases between them. Per germline, CDR1 MRHNA and CDR2 SNTAGT. The CDR3 coding sequence is TGTGCCAGCAGTGTAGTGGGAGGTGAAAAACTGTTTTTT. It encodes CASSVVGGEKLFF.

The chain is built from TRBV5-1 and TRBJ2-3, with D tentatively TRBD1 (5 bases). Looked up from germline, CDR1 is SGHRS and CDR2 is YFSETQ. This CDR3 contains 15 residues. V lost 3 bases and J lost 6, with 17 bases in between. CDR3 sequence reads: CASSSNWGPRDTQYF. In DNA, the CDR3 is TGCGCCAGCAGCTCAAATTGGGGCCCACGGGATACGCAGTATTTT. The variable domain in full, with the rest retrieved from reference TRBV5-1 and TRBJ2-3, is KAGVTQTPRYLIKTRGQQVTLSCSPISGHRSVSWYQQTPGQGLQFLFEYFSETQRNKGNFPGRFSGRQFSNSRSEMNVSTLELGDSALYLCASSSNWGPRDTQYFGPGTRLTVL.

This clone was detected a few times. This rearrangement joins TRBV23-1 to TRBJ1-2; D call uncertain. TRBV23-1 is an ORF, with its function uncertain. Deletions cut 9 bases from V and 4 bases from J, with 15 bases between. The CDR3 loop spans 13 amino acids. CDR3 loop: CASRIFGRYGYTF. As DNA, the CDR3 is TGCGCCAGTAGGATCTTTGGGCGCTATGGCTACACCTTC.

This clone was recorded once. The chain combines TRBV30 with TRBJ1-2; D is unclear. The ends were cut back, 3 bases at V and 8 bases at J, with 10 bases in the middle. Germline V gene sequence: CDR1 GTSNPN, CDR2 SVGIG (reference sequence). The CDR3 spans 11 residues. As DNA, the CDR3 is TGTGCCTGGAGAGACTCCCGGGGCTACACCTTC. Protein: CAWRDSRGYTF.

This clone was observed once. V usage is TRBV4-1 and J usage is TRBJ1-1, with no clear D. Deletions cut 3 bases from V and 9 bases from J, with 14 bases between. Germline V CDR1 and CDR2: MGHRA, YSYEKL. This CDR3 region has 13 residues. The CDR3 nucleotides are TGCGCCAGCAGCCAGGCCGGGGAGCGCAAAGCTTTCTTT. Its protein product is CASSQAGERKAFF.

The chain couples TRBV6-5 to TRBJ1-2; 9 nucleotides line up with TRBD1. There are 15 residues in the CDR3. The V segment lost 2 bases and the J segment 4 bases; nucleotides outside the gene matches: 5. Germline V gene sequence: CDR1 MNHEY, CDR2 SVGAGI. CDR3 bases: TGTGCCAGCAGTTACCGGGGACAGGGCTCCTATGGCTACACCTTC. Protein sequence: CASSYRGQGSYGYTF.

The J gene is TRBJ2-3, the V gene TRBV7-9, with TRBD2 identical over 11 bases. Trimming cost V 3 bases and J 5 bases; bases outside gene matches: 4. CDR1 SEHNR and CDR2 FQNEAQ come from the germline V gene (reference sequence). The CDR3 contains 15 residues. CDR3 in DNA: TGTGCCAGCAGCTTCGGGACTAGCGGAGGAGATACGCAGTATTTT. This sequence encodes CASSFGTSGGDTQYF.

This chain connects TRBV27 to TRBJ2-5, with TRBD2 matching 10 bases. CDR1 is MNHEY and CDR2 is SMNVEV in the germline V gene (reference sequence). Unmatched junction bases numbered 8, after V lost 5 bases and J lost 2 bases. The CDR3 runs 16 residues. CDR3 sequence (DNA): TGTGCCAGCAGTCACTGGACTAGCGGTCCTCAAGAGACCCAGTACTTC. Its translation is CASSHWTSGPQETQYF.

The sample holds a few counts of this clone. CDR3 loop: CASSLLAGDAGELFF. DNA of the CDR3: TGTGCCAGCAGTTTATTAGCAGGGGATGCCGGGGAGCTGTTTTTT. The chain recombines TRBV28 with TRBJ2-2; possible D gene TRBD1, 6 bases. V lost 1 base to trimming and J lost 6 bases, with 12 bases between them. The V gene's germline CDR1 is MDHEN and CDR2 SYDVKM. This CDR3 region has 15 residues. Full variable domain (outside the CDR3, taken from reference TRBV28 and TRBJ2-2): DVKVTQSSRYLVKRTGEKVFLECVQDMDHENMFWYRQDPGLGLRLIYFSYDVKMKEKGDIPEGYSVSREKKERFSLILESASTNQTSMYLCASSLLAGDAGELFFGEGSRLTVL.

The gene calls are TRBV3-1 (or the pseudogene TRBV3-2) and TRBJ2-1; possibly TRBD1 for D (6 bases). Germline lookup yields CDR1 LGHDT and CDR2 YNNKEL (reference sequence). Between the trimmed V and J ends, which lost 3 bases and 12 bases, there was a span of 18 bases. The CDR3 has 14 amino acids. The CDR3, as DNA: TGTGCCAGCAGCCATGGGGGCCCGGGACAAGGGCAGTTCTTC. This sequence encodes CASSHGGPGQGQFF.

The chain joins TRBV6-5 to TRBJ2-3; the match to TRBD2 covers 13 bases. Per germline, CDR1 MNHEY and CDR2 SVGAGI. V was clipped by 8 bases and J by 8 bases; unmatched bases: 7. The CDR3 has 14 residues. CDR3 amino acids: CASRLAGGTGTQYF. CDR3 coding DNA: TGTGCCAGCCGACTAGCGGGGGGTACTGGTACGCAGTATTTT.

This clone was observed a handful of times. The rearrangement links TRBV6-2 or TRBV6-3 to TRBJ2-7; D might be TRBD2 (6 bases). Germline CDR1 MNHEY, CDR2 SVGEGT. Trimming took 2 bases from V and 0 from J, leaving 11 bases between them. The CDR3 is 15 residues long. The CDR3 region is CASSYGTSPSYEQYF. CDR3 nucleotide sequence: TGTGCCAGCAGTTACGGTACTAGCCCCTCCTACGAGCAGTACTTC.

The chain has TRBV5-1 and TRBJ1-1; no reliable D call. V lost 2 bases and J 4 bases, leaving 12 bases between the germline ends. There are 14 residues in the CDR3. CDR1 SGHRS and CDR2 YFSETQ come from the germline V gene. CDR3 coding DNA: TGCGCCAGCAGCTTTCAAAGAGAGGTCACTGAAGCTTTCTTT. It specifies CASSFQREVTEAFF. The entire variable domain, with the rest obtained from reference TRBV5-1 and TRBJ1-1, is as follows: KAGVTQTPRYLIKTRGQQVTLSCSPISGHRSVSWYQQTPGQGLQFLFEYFSETQRNKGNFPGRFSGRQFSNSRSEMNVSTLELGDSALYLCASSFQREVTEAFFGQGTRLTVV.